These 4 T cell receptor beta chains share one sample of origin, sequenced in a study of blood T cell repertoires in COVID-19 (dated by TCRdb to the early 2020s). Libraries were constructed by the immunoSEQ multiplex PCR assay. TCRdb took over this immuneACCESS table, retaining in-frame rearrangements with V and J assigned. Such tables are incomplete; in checked studies, under half of the missing clones stem from an unresolved V gene, and the remainder is unexplained. Within this sample are just over 650,000 clones, with approximately 90% of them counted one time only. Of the sample, roughly 0.25% is held by the ten largest clones. Input material: peripheral blood. The receptors shown here come from a woman aged 18-35 years with acute or convalescent COVID-19.

The rearrangement links TRBV7-4 to TRBJ2-5, with TRBD1 identical over 7 bases. The length of the CDR3 is 15 residues. Germline CDR1 reads SGHVT; CDR2 reads SQSDAQ. With 5 bases clipped from V and 4 bases from J, the junction kept 10 bases outside the gene matches. The CDR3 DNA is TGTGCCAGCAGCCATACAAAGGCAGGGGGAGAGACCCAGTACTTC. Protein product: CASSHTKAGGETQYF.

This clone was seen a handful of times. The genes are TRBV12-3 or TRBV12-4 and TRBJ2-7, with 7 bases that match TRBD1. Trimming removed 3 bases from V and 2 bases from J; junction bases left unmatched: 1. The CDR3 runs to 13 residues. CDR3 bases: TGTGCCAGCAGTTTTGACAGGGCCTACGAGCAGTACTTC. This sequence encodes CASSFDRAYEQYF.

This clone has only a few counts. V and J are TRBV12-3 or TRBV12-4 and TRBJ1-6; D is possibly TRBD1 (6 bases). V was trimmed by 5 bases and J by 10 bases, leaving 12 bases between them. This CDR3 is 13 amino acids long. CDR3 in amino acids: CASSNRENSPLHF. DNA for the CDR3: TGTGCCAGCAGTAACAGGGAGAACTCACCCCTCCACTTT.

This chain uses TRBV10-3 with TRBJ1-4, with TRBD1 as a possible D gene (5 bases). This CDR3 has 15 amino acids. Germline V gene lookup returns CDR1 ENHRY and CDR2 SYGVKD. Deletions cut 0 bases from V and 4 bases from J, with 9 bases between. DNA of the CDR3: TGTGCCATCAGTGAGTCAAGGGGAGGTAATGAAAAACTGTTTTTT. This codes for CAISESRGGNEKLFF.